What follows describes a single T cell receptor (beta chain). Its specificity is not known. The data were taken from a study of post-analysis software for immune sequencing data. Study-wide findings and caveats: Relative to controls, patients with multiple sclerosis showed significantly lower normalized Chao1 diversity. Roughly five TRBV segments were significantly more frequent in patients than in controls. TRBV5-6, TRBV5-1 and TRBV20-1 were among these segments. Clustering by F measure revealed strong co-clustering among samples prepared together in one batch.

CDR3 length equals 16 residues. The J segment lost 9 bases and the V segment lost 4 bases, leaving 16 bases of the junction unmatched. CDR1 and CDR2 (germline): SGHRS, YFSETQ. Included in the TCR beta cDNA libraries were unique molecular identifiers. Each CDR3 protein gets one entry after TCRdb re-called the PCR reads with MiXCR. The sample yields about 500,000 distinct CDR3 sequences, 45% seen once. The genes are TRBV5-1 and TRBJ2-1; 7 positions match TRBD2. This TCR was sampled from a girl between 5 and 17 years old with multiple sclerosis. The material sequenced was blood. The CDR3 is CASSHLAGALSGEQFF. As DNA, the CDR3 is TGCGCCAGCAGCCATTTAGCGGGCGCCCTGAGTGGTGAGCAGTTCTTC.